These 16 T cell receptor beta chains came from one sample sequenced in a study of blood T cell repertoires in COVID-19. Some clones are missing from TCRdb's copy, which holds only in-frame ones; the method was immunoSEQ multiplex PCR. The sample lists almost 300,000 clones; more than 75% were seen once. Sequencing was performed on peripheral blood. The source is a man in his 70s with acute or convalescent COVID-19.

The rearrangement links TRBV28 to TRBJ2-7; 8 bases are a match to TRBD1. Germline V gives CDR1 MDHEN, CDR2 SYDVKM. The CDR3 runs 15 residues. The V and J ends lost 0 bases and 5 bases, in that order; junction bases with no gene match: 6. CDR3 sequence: CASSLWDRVIHEQYF. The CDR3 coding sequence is TGTGCCAGCAGTTTATGGGACAGGGTTATCCACGAGCAGTACTTC. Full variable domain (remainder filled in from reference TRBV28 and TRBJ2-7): DVKVTQSSRYLVKRTGEKVFLECVQDMDHENMFWYRQDPGLGLRLIYFSYDVKMKEKGDIPEGYSVSREKKERFSLILESASTNQTSMYLCASSLWDRVIHEQYFGPGTRLTVT.

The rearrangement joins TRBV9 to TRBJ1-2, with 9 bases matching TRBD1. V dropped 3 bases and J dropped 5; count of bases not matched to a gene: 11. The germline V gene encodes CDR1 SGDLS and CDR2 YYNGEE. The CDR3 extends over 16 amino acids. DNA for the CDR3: TGTGCCAGCAGCGCCTCTCTTGGACAGGGGATTTATGGCTACACCTTC. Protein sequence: CASSASLGQGIYGYTF.

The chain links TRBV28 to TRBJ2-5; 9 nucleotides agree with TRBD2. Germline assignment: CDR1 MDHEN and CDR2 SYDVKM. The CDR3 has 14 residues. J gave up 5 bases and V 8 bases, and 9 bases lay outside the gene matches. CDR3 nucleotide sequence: TGTGCCAGCTCTAAAGCGGGAGGAAGCGAGACCCAGTACTTC. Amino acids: CASSKAGGSETQYF.

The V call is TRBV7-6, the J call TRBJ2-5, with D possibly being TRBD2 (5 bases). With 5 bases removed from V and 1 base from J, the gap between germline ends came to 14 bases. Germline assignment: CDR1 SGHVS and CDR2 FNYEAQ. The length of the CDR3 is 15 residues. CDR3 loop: CASSPLRGGQETQYF. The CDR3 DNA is TGTGCCAGCAGCCCCCTCCGGGGTGGCCAAGAGACCCAGTACTTC.

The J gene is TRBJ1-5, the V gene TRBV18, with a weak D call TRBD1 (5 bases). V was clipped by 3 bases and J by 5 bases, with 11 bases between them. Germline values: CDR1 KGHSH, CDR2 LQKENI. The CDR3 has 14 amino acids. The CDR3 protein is CASSPRGLDQPQHF. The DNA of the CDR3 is TGTGCCAGCTCACCCCGGGGACTAGATCAGCCCCAGCATTTT.

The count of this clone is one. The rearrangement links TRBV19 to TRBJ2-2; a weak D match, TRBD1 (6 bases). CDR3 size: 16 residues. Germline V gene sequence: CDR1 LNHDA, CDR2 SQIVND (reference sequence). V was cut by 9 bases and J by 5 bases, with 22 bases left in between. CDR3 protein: CASNHRATGLTGELFF. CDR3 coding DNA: TGTGCCAGCAATCACAGGGCTACCGGATTGACCGGGGAGCTGTTTTTT.

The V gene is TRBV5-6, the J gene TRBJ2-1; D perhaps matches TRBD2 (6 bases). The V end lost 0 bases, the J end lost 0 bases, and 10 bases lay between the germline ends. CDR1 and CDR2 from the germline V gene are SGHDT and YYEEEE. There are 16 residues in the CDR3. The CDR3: CASSLGGMSSYNEQFF. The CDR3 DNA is TGTGCCAGCAGCTTGGGCGGGATGAGCTCCTACAATGAGCAGTTCTTC.

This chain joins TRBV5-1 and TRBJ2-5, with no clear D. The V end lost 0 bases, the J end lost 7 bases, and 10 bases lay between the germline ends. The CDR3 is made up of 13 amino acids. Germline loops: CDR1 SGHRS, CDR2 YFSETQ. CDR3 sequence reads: CASSLESTGTQYF. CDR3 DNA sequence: TGCGCCAGCAGCTTGGAATCCACTGGGACCCAGTACTTC.

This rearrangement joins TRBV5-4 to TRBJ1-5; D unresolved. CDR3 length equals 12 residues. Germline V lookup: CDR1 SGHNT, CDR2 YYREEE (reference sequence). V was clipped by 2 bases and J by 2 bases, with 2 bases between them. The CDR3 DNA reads TGTGCCAGCAGCTTCGGCAATCAGCCCCAGCATTTT. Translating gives CASSFGNQPQHF.

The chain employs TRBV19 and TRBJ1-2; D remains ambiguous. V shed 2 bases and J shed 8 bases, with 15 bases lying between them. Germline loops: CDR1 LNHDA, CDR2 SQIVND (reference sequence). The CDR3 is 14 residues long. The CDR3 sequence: CASSIIGGSGGYTF. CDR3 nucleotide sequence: TGTGCCAGTAGTATAATTGGCGGGTCGGGAGGCTACACCTTC.

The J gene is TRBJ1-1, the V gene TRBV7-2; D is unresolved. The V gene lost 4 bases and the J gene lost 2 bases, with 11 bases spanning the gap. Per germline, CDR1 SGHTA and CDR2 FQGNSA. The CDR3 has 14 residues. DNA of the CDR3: TGTGCCAGCAGCTCGTTTTCGGGTAACACTGAAGCTTTCTTT. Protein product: CASSSFSGNTEAFF.

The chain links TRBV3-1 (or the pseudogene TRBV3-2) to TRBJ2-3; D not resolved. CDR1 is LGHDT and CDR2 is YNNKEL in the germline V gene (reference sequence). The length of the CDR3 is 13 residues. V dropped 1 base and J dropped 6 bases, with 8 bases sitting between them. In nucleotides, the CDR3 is TGTGCCAGCAGCCAAGGACTGAAGGATACGCAGTATTTT. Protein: CASSQGLKDTQYF.

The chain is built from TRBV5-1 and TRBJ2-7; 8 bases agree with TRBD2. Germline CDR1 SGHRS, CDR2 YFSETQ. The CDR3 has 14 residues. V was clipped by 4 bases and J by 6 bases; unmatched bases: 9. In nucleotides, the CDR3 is TGCGCCAGCAGCCCCGGGGCGGGGGGAGTCGAGCAGTACTTC. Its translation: CASSPGAGGVEQYF.

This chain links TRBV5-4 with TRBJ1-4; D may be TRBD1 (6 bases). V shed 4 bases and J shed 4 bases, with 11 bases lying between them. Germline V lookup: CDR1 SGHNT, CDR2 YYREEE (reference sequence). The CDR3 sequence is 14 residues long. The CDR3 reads CASSPQGNNEKLFF. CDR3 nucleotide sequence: TGTGCCAGCAGCCCCCAGGGGAATAATGAAAAACTGTTTTTT.

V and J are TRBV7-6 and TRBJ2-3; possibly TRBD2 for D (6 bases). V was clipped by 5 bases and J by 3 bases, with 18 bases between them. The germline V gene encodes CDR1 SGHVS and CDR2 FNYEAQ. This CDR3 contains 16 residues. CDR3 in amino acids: CASSLAGTSLTDTQYF. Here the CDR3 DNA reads TGTGCCAGCAGCCTCGCCGGGACTTCATTGACAGATACGCAGTATTTT.

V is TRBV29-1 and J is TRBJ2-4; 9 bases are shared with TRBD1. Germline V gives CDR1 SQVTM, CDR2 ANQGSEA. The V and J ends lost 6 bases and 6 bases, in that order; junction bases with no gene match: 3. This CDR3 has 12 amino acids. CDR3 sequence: CSVGQGTNIQYF. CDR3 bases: TGCAGCGTGGGACAGGGCACAAACATTCAGTACTTC.